This T cell receptor beta chain was retrieved from a study of blood T cells in healthy people across ages. This clonotype occurred once. A read error is possible here, since a much larger clone lies one base away. Healthy Russian Caucasian donors spanned ages roughly 6 to 100 years. CDR3 size: 16 residues. Looked up from germline, CDR1 is MNHEY and CDR2 is SVGAGI. Together with a sample-barcoded 5' primer, a J-beta primer mix was included in a second PCR lasting about 6 to 12 cycles. Every individual sample yielded 3 million or more paired-end reads (each containing CDR3). TCRdb called the 5' RACE reads again in MiXCR, with one record for every CDR3 protein. This repertoire shows about 650,000 distinct CDR3 sequences, less than 40% found once; its top ten account for just over 15%.

V usage is TRBV6-5 and J usage is TRBJ2-5, with 15 bases fitting TRBD2. The clonotype was recovered from a woman of 80 years or more in good health. Sequenced input: blood. Here the CDR3 DNA reads TGTGCCGGCAGTTACGGGGGACTAGCGGGGGGAGAGACCCAGTACTTC. Amino acid sequence: CAGSYGGLAGGETQYF.